Listed below are T cell receptor beta chains from one sample, sequenced in a study of T-cell memory formation after mild COVID-19. TCRdb independently ran MiXCR on the 5' RACE reads; one entry per CDR3 protein. This table holds about 57,000 distinct CDR3 sequences, about 12% found once. Sequenced input: PBMCs or a T cell subset sorted from them (not recorded which). These receptors were obtained from a man between 18 and 35 years old who had mild COVID-19 (a few samples of this study predate the infection). Cell type and time point are not known. The CDR3 runs from the conserved cysteine through the conserved F or W. Not every row has a clone size; where given, it reads once, few, many or a size class.

J gene: TRBJ2-1; V gene: TRBV7-2; clone size: few; CDR3 protein: CASSLTGGFYNEQFF
J gene: TRBJ2-5; V gene: TRBV11-2; clone size: few; CDR3 protein: CASSPYSGAGKTQYF
J gene: TRBJ2-2; V gene: TRBV18; clone size: few; CDR3 protein: CASSPKLGGGDTGELFF
J gene: TRBJ2-1; V gene: TRBV11-3; clone size: few; CDR3 protein: CASSSRALNEQFF
J gene: TRBJ2-3; V gene: TRBV20-1; clone size: many; CDR3 protein: CSARAGRVGTDTQYF
J gene: TRBJ2-5; V gene: TRBV7-8; clone size: NA; CDR3 protein: CASSHPGGLAGGFKETQYF
J gene: TRBJ2-4; V gene: TRBV27; clone size: many; CDR3 protein: CASRRASAKNIQYF
J gene: TRBJ2-2; V gene: TRBV5-4; clone size: many; CDR3 protein: CASSSDRGGTGELFF
J gene: TRBJ1-1; V gene: TRBV7-9; clone size: NA; CDR3 protein: CASSRSAPETGNTEAFF
J gene: TRBJ1-5; V gene: TRBV6-5; clone size: NA; CDR3 protein: CASKQRGVGGQPQHF
J gene: TRBJ2-5; V gene: TRBV7-6; clone size: NA; CDR3 protein: CASSPQRSRGETQYF
J gene: TRBJ1-1; V gene: TRBV2; clone size: NA; CDR3 protein: CASKGRLNTEAFF
J gene: TRBJ2-7; V gene: TRBV3-1; clone size: few; CDR3 protein: CASISGQGSEQYF
J gene: TRBJ1-5; V gene: TRBV6-6; clone size: NA; CDR3 protein: CASRDSMFKPQHF
J gene: TRBJ2-5; V gene: TRBV20-1; clone size: few; CDR3 protein: CSAREPAVGQETQYF
J gene: TRBJ1-4; V gene: TRBV28; clone size: few; CDR3 protein: CASSRTGGGEKLFF
J gene: TRBJ2-5; V gene: TRBV7-2; clone size: few; CDR3 protein: CASSLARIRGQETQYF
J gene: TRBJ2-3; V gene: TRBV28; clone size: few; CDR3 protein: CASSFRRITDTQYF
J gene: TRBJ1-2; V gene: TRBV6-2/TRBV6-3; clone size: NA; CDR3 protein: CASSYTGPYGYTF
J gene: TRBJ1-1; V gene: TRBV7-3; clone size: NA; CDR3 protein: CASSPGTPREAFF
J gene: TRBJ2-5; V gene: TRBV4-2; clone size: NA; CDR3 protein: CASSQSPLHRGPTETQYF
J gene: TRBJ1-1; V gene: TRBV7-2; clone size: NA; CDR3 protein: CASSSQGGSGATFF
J gene: TRBJ1-2; V gene: TRBV7-3; clone size: many; CDR3 protein: CASSPRSGTGVGYTF
J gene: TRBJ2-7; V gene: TRBV28; clone size: NA; CDR3 protein: CASSRHGMGPSYEQYF
J gene: TRBJ1-1; V gene: TRBV6-5; clone size: NA; CDR3 protein: CASSYSSLSGLKAFF
J gene: TRBJ2-2; V gene: TRBV25-1; clone size: few; CDR3 protein: CASSKTLGQGDGELFF
J gene: TRBJ2-7; V gene: TRBV2; clone size: many; CDR3 protein: CASSRSRQAGWLEQYF
J gene: TRBJ1-2; V gene: TRBV4-1; clone size: few; CDR3 protein: CASSLTDRGRYGYTF
J gene: TRBJ2-2; V gene: TRBV9; clone size: few; CDR3 protein: CASRGRQAGTGELFF
J gene: TRBJ1-4; V gene: TRBV5-1; clone size: NA; CDR3 protein: CASSFYPEANEKLFF
J gene: TRBJ2-7; V gene: TRBV12-3/TRBV12-4; clone size: medium-sized; CDR3 protein: CASSTGTGFYEQYF
J gene: TRBJ2-5; V gene: TRBV6-5; clone size: many; CDR3 protein: CASRLSGTSQETQYF
J gene: TRBJ2-1; V gene: TRBV5-1; clone size: NA; CDR3 protein: CASSLRTASSYNEQFF
J gene: TRBJ1-2; V gene: TRBV9; clone size: few; CDR3 protein: CASSPGGGANYGYTF
J gene: TRBJ2-3; V gene: TRBV6-5; clone size: NA; CDR3 protein: CASTQTGGTDTQYF
J gene: TRBJ2-1; V gene: TRBV7-2; clone size: many; CDR3 protein: CASSLTGQGAYNEQFF
J gene: TRBJ2-2; V gene: TRBV12-3/TRBV12-4; clone size: many; CDR3 protein: CALGKGTGELFF
J gene: TRBJ2-1; V gene: TRBV4-1; clone size: many; CDR3 protein: CASSRASSGGWYNEQFF
J gene: TRBJ2-7; V gene: TRBV3-1; clone size: many; CDR3 protein: CASSDHYRLAAGEQYF
J gene: TRBJ2-1; V gene: TRBV19; clone size: few; CDR3 protein: CASSEQGLGEQFF
J gene: TRBJ1-2; V gene: TRBV5-6; clone size: few; CDR3 protein: CASTKDSYGYTF
J gene: TRBJ2-3; V gene: TRBV2; clone size: few; CDR3 protein: CASSDRSGMDTQYF
J gene: TRBJ2-2; V gene: TRBV4-2; clone size: few; CDR3 protein: CASSQIPSGGGELFF
J gene: TRBJ1-1; V gene: TRBV7-2; clone size: NA; CDR3 protein: CAAQRQSLNTEAFF
J gene: TRBJ1-2; V gene: TRBV12-3/TRBV12-4; clone size: NA; CDR3 protein: CASSHGRVRRGYTF
J gene: TRBJ1-1; V gene: TRBV12-3/TRBV12-4; clone size: NA; CDR3 protein: CASSLAVEAFF
J gene: TRBJ1-6; V gene: TRBV3-1; clone size: many; CDR3 protein: CASSQNEGGGSPLHF
J gene: TRBJ2-1; V gene: TRBV18; clone size: few; CDR3 protein: CASSPQPGSSYNEQFF
J gene: TRBJ2-5; V gene: TRBV18; clone size: NA; CDR3 protein: CASRDVDGETQYF
J gene: TRBJ1-2; V gene: TRBV19; clone size: few; CDR3 protein: CASNPMGRYGYTF
J gene: TRBJ1-1; V gene: TRBV7-8; clone size: few; CDR3 protein: CASSPNRGTNTEAFF
J gene: TRBJ1-1; V gene: TRBV20-1; clone size: NA; CDR3 protein: CSASIMVQGSTEAFF
J gene: TRBJ1-1; V gene: TRBV24-1; clone size: once; CDR3 protein: CATRDRTGTEAFF
J gene: TRBJ2-1; V gene: TRBV4-1; clone size: many; CDR3 protein: CASSQRLAGGYNEQFF
J gene: TRBJ1-1; V gene: TRBV7-2; clone size: few; CDR3 protein: CASSLVLDTEAFF
J gene: TRBJ2-7; V gene: TRBV4-1; clone size: NA; CDR3 protein: CASGFDRGYEQYF
J gene: TRBJ1-3; V gene: TRBV13; clone size: NA; CDR3 protein: CASSRATPSSGNTIYF
J gene: TRBJ2-5; V gene: TRBV5-5; clone size: NA; CDR3 protein: CASSSRAGGYAGETQYF